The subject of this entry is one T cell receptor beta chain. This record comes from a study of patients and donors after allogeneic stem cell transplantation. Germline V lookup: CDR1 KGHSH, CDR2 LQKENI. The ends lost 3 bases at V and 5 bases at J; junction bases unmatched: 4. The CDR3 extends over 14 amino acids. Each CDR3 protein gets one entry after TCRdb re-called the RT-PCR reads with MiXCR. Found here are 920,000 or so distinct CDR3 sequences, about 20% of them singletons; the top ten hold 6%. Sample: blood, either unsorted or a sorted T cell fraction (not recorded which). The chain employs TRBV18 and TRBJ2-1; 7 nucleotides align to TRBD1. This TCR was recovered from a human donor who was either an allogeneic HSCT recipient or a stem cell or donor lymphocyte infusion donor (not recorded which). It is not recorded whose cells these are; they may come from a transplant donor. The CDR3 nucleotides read TGTGCCAGCTCACCCGACAGGGCTAACAATGAGCAGTTCTTC. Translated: CASSPDRANNEQFF.